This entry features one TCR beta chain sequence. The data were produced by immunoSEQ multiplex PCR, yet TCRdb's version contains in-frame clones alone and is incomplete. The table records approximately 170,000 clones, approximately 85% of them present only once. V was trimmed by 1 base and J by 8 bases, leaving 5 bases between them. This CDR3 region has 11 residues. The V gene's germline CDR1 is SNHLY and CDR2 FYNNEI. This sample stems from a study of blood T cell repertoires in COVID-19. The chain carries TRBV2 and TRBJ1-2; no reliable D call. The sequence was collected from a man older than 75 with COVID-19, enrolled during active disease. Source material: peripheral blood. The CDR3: CASSEESGYTF. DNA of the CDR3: TGTGCCAGCAGTGAAGAATCAGGCTACACCTTC. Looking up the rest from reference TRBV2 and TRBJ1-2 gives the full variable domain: EPEVTQTPSHQVTQMGQEVILRCVPISNHLYFYWYRQILGQKVEFLVSFYNNEISEKSEIFDDQFSVERPDGSNFTLKIRSTKLEDSAMYFCASSEESGYTFGSGTRLTVV.